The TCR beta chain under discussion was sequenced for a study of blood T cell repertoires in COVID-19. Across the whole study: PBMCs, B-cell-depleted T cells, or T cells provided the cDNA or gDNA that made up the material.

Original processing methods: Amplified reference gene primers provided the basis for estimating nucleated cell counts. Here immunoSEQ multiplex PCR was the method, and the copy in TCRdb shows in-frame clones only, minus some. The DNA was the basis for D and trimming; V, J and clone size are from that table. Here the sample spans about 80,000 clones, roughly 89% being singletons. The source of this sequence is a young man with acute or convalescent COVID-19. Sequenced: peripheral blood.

CDR3 nucleotides: TGTGCCACCAGTGATTCCGGGACTAGCGGGTACCGTGAGCAGTTCTTC. Protein product: CATSDSGTSGYREQFF. The chain is built from TRBV24-1 and TRBJ2-1, with TRBD2 matching over 12 bases. Trimming at V came to 2 bases and at J to 9 bases, leaving 7 bases not matched to a gene. Per germline, CDR1 KGHDR and CDR2 SFDVKD. This CDR3 contains 16 residues.